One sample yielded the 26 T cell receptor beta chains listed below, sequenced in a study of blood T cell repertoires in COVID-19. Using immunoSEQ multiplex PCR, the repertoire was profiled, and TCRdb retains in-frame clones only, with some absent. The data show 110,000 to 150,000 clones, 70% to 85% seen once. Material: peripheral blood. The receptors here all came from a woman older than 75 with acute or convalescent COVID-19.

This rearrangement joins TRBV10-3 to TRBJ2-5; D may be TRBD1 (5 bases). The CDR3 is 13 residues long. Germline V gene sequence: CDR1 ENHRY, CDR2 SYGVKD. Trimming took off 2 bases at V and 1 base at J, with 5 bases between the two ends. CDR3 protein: CAISERGQETQYF. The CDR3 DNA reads TGTGCCATCAGTGAGAGGGGCCAAGAGACCCAGTACTTC.

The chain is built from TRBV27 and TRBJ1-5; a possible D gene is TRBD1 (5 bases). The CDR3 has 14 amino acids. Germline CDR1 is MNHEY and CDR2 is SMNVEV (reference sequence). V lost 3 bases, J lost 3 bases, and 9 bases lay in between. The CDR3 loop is CASSFSGNNQPQHF. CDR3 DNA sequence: TGTGCCAGCAGTTTCTCAGGGAACAATCAGCCCCAGCATTTT.

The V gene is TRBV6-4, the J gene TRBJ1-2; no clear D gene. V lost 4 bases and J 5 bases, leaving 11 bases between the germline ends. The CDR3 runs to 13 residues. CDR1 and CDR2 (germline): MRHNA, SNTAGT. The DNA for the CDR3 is TGTGCCAGCAGTGCCTCGGGCGGGTATGGCTACACCTTC. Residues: CASSASGGYGYTF.

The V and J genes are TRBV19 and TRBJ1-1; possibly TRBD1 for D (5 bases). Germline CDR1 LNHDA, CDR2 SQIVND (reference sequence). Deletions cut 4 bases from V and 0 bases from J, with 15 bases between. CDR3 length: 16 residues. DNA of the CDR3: TGTGCCAGTAGTACCACAGGAGATAACATGAACACTGAAGCTTTCTTT. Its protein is CASSTTGDNMNTEAFF.

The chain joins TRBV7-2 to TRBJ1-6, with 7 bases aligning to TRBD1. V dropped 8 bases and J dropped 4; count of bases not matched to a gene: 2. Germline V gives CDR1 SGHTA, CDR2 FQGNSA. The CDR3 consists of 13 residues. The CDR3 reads CASGTDYNSPLHF. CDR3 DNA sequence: TGTGCCAGCGGGACAGATTATAATTCACCCCTCCACTTT.

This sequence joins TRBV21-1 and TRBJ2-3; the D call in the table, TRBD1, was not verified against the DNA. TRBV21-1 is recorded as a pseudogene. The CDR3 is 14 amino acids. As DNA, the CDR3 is TGTGCCAGCAGCAAGGAGGGGGCCACAGATACGCAGTATTTT. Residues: CASSKEGATDTQYF.

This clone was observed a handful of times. CDR3 nucleotide sequence: TGTGCCAGCAGCTTAGAGGGCACCGGGGAGCTGTTTTTT. Residues: CASSLEGTGELFF. This chain joins TRBV7-3 and TRBJ2-2, with D maybe TRBD2 (5 bases). CDR3 length: 13 amino acids. In germline, CDR1 is SGHTA, CDR2 FQGTGA. Trimming removed 2 bases at V and 4 bases at J, with 5 bases between.

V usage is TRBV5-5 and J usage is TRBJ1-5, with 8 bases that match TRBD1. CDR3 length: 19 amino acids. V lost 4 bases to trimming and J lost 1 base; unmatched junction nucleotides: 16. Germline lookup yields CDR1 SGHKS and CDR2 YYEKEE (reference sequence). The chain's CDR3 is CASSNPQGARGQSNQPQHF. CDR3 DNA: TGTGCCAGCAGCAATCCCCAGGGGGCGCGGGGTCAGAGCAATCAGCCCCAGCATTTT. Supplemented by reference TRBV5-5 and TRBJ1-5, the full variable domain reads DAGVTQSPTHLIKTRGQQVTLRCSPISGHKSVSWYQQVLGQGPQFIFQYYEKEERGRGNFPDRFSARQFPNYSSELNVNALLLGDSALYLCASSNPQGARGQSNQPQHFGDGTRLSIL.

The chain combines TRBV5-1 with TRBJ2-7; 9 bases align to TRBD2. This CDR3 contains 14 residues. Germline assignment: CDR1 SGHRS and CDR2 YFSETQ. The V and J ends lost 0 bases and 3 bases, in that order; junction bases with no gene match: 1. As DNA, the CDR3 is TGCGCCAGCAGCTTGGGACTAGCGGTCTACGAGCAGTACTTC. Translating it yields CASSLGLAVYEQYF.

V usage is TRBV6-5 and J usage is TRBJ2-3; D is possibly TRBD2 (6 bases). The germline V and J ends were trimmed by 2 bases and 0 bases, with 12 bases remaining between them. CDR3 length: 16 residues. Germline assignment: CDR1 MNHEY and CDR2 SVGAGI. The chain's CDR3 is CASSYPRLDSTDTQYF. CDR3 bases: TGTGCCAGCAGTTACCCCAGACTAGACAGCACAGATACGCAGTATTTT.

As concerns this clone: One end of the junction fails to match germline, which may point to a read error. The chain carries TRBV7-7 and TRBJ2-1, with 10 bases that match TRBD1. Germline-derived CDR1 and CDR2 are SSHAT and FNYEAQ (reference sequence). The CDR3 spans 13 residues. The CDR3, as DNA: TGTGCTAGCAGCTTGGACAGGGGGAGTGAGCAGTTCTTC. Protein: CASSLDRGSEQFF.

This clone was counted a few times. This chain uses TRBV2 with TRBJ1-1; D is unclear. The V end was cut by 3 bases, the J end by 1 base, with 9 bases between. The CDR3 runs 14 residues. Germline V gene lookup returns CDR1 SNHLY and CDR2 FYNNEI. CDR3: CASSERVTNTEAFF. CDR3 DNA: TGTGCCAGCAGTGAGCGGGTAACGAACACTGAAGCTTTCTTT.

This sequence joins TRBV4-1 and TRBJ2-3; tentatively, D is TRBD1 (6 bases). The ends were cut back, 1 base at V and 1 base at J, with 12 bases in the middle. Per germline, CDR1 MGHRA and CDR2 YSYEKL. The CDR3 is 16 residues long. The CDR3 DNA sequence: TGCGCCAGCAGCCAAGCCCCAGGGGCTGGCACAGATACGCAGTATTTT. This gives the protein CASSQAPGAGTDTQYF.

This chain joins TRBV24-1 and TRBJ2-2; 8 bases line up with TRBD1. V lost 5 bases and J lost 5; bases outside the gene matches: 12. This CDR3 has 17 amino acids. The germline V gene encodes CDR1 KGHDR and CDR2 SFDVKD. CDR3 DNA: TGTGCCACCAGTGGCAGACAGGGGCTAGAGGGAACCGGGGAGCTGTTTTTT. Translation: CATSGRQGLEGTGELFF.

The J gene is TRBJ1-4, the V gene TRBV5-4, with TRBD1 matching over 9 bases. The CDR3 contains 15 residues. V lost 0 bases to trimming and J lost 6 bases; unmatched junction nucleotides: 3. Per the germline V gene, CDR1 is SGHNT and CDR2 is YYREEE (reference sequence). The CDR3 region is CASSLVGQGDEKLFF. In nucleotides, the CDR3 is TGTGCCAGCAGCTTGGTGGGACAGGGAGATGAAAAACTGTTTTTT.

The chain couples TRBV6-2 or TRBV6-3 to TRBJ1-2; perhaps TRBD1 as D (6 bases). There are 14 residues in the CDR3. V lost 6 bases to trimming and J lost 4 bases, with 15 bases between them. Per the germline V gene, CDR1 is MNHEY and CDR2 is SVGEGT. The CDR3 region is CASSLGIGGYGYTF. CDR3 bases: TGTGCCAGCAGCCTTGGGATAGGGGGCTATGGCTACACCTTC.

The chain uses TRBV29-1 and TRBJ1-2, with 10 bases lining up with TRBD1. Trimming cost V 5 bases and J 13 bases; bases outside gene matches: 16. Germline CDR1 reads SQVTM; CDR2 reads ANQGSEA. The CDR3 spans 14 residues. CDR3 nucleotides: TGCAGCGTTTCCCTTCTAGACCCGGGACAGGGGTCCACCTTC. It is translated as CSVSLLDPGQGSTF.

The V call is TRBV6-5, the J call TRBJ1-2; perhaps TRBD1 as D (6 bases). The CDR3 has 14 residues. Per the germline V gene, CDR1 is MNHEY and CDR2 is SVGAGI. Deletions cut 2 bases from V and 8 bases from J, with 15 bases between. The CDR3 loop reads CASSYRRQGNGYTF. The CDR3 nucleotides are TGTGCCAGCAGTTACCGTAGGCAGGGGAACGGCTACACCTTC.

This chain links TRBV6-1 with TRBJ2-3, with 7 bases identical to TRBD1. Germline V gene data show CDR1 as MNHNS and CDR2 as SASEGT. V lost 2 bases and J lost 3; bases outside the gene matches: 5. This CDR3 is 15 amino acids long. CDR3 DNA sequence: TGTGCCAGCAGTGAATGGGGACAGATTACAGATACGCAGTATTTT. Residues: CASSEWGQITDTQYF.

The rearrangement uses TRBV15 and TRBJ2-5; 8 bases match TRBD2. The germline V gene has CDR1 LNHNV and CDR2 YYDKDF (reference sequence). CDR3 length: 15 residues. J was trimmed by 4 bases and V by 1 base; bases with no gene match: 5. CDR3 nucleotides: TGTGCCACCAGCAGAGCGGCGGGGGGTGGAGAGACCCAGTACTTC. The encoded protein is CATSRAAGGGETQYF.

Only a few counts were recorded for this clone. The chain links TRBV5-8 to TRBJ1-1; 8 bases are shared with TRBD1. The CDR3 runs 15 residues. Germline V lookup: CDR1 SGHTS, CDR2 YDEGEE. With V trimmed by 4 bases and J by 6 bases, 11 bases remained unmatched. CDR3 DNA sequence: TGTGCCAGCAGCCCATTGGACAGGGCAAAGTCTGAAGCTTTCTTT. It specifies CASSPLDRAKSEAFF.

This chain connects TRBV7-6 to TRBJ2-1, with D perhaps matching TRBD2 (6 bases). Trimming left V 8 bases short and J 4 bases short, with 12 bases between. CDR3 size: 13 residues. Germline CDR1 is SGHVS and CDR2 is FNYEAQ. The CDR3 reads CASRRRGYNEQFF. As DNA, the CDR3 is TGTGCCAGCCGACGGAGGGGTTACAATGAGCAGTTCTTC.

CDR3 DNA: TGTGCCAGCAGCGCAGGGACCTATAATTCACCCCTCCACTTT. This gives the protein CASSAGTYNSPLHF. The chain carries TRBV3-1 (or the pseudogene TRBV3-2) and TRBJ1-6; the D gene is possibly TRBD1 (5 bases). V dropped 5 bases and J dropped 2 bases, with 7 bases sitting between them. The CDR3 has 14 amino acids. Germline CDR1 and CDR2: LGHDT and YNNKEL (reference sequence).

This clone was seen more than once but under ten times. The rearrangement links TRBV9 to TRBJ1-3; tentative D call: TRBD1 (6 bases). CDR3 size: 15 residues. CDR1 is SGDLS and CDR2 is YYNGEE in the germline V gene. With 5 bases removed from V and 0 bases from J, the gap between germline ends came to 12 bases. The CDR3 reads CASSTRQDSGNTIYF. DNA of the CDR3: TGTGCCAGCAGTACTAGACAGGACTCTGGAAACACCATATATTTT.

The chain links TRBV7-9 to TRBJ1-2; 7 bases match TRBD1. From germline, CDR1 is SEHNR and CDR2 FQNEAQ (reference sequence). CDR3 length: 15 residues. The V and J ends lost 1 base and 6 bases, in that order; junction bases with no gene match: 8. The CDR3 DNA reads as TGTGCCAGCAGCTTAGACAACAGGGGTCTCAATGGCTACACCTTC. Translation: CASSLDNRGLNGYTF.

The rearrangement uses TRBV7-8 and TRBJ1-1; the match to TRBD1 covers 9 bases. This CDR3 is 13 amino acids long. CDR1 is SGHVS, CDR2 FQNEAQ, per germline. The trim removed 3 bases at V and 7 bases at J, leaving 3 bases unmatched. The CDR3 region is CASSFRQGDEAFF. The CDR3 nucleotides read TGTGCCAGCAGCTTTCGACAGGGGGATGAAGCTTTCTTT.